This is a list of T cell receptor beta chains from one sample in a study of blood T cell repertoires in COVID-19. Method: immunoSEQ multiplex PCR; TCRdb's copy keeps in-frame clones and lacks some. Altogether approximately 250,000 clones are present, over 75% being singletons, with the ten largest covering around 7.8%. The specimen sequenced was peripheral blood. The receptor source for this set is a human donor in a cohort sampled during active COVID-19. The CDR3 runs from the conserved cysteine through the conserved F or W. D genes are given only for firm matches. Clone sizes are given selectively: once, few, many, or a class where the clone is expanded.

size: NA
J: TRBJ2-6
V: TRBV7-2
D: NA
CDR3: CASSTQGGVSGANVLTF
DNA: TGTGCCAGCAGCACCCAGGGGGGCGTCTCTGGGGCCAACGTCCTGACTTTC

size: NA
J: TRBJ1-4
V: TRBV4-3
D: NA
CDR3: CASSQGNLRGSEKLFF
DNA: TGCGCCAGCAGCCAAGGGAACTTGCGGGGGAGTGAAAAACTGTTTTTT

size: few
J: TRBJ1-6
V: TRBV15
D: NA
CDR3: CATSRDSWQGRSPLHF
DNA: TGTGCCACCAGCAGAGATTCATGGCAGGGGAGATCACCCCTCCACTTT

size: NA
J: TRBJ1-1
V: TRBV18
D: TRBD1
CDR3: CASSSRGDGRTEAFF
DNA: TGTGCCAGCTCCTCCAGGGGGGATGGACGCACTGAAGCTTTCTTT

size: few
J: TRBJ2-2
V: TRBV12-1
D: NA
CDR3: CASSFDRDRNTGELFF
DNA: TGTGCCAGCAGCTTTGATCGGGACAGAAACACCGGGGAGCTGTTTTTT

size: NA
J: TRBJ1-1
V: TRBV4-2
D: NA
CDR3: CASSQPDRGTEAFF
DNA: TGTGCCAGCAGCCAACCCGACAGAGGCACTGAAGCTTTCTTT

size: NA
J: TRBJ2-1
V: TRBV18
D: TRBD2
CDR3: CASSPLEASGGTHLF
DNA: TGTGCCAGCTCACCCCTCGAAGCTAGCGGGGGGACTCACCTCTTC

size: once
J: TRBJ2-7
V: TRBV27
D: TRBD1
CDR3: CASRRQGGKLTYEQYF
DNA: TGTGCCAGCAGACGACAGGGGGGTAAACTTACCTACGAGCAGTACTTC

size: NA
J: TRBJ1-5
V: TRBV20-1
D: NA
CDR3: CSASLAGNQPQHF
DNA: TGCAGTGCTAGTCTGGCCGGCAATCAGCCCCAGCATTTT

size: NA
J: TRBJ2-3
V: TRBV5-8
D: TRBD2
CDR3: CASSLARLAVTDTQYF
DNA: TGTGCCAGCAGCTTGGCTCGACTAGCGGTCACAGATACGCAGTATTTT

size: NA
J: TRBJ2-7
V: TRBV18
D: TRBD1
CDR3: CASSPGDRGYEQYF
DNA: TGTGCCAGCTCACCTGGGGACAGGGGATACGAGCAGTACTTC

size: NA
J: TRBJ1-6
V: TRBV5-8
D: TRBD1
CDR3: CASSFGTGKIATYNSPLHF
DNA: TGTGCCAGCAGCTTCGGGACAGGGAAAATTGCCACCTATAATTCACCCCTCCACTTT

size: NA
J: TRBJ1-3
V: TRBV2
D: NA
CDR3: CASSETTVGNTIYF
DNA: TGTGCCAGCAGTGAAACGACAGTTGGAAACACCATATATTTT

size: NA
J: TRBJ2-2
V: TRBV6-4
D: NA
CDR3: CASSDVFRNTGELFF
DNA: TGTGCCAGCAGTGACGTGTTCAGGAACACCGGGGAGCTGTTTTTT

size: NA
J: TRBJ2-3
V: TRBV5-6
D: NA
CDR3: CASRRLAGEILGRTDTQYF
DNA: TGTGCCAGCAGGCGTCTGGCAGGGGAAATATTGGGCCGAACAGATACGCAGTATTTT

size: NA
J: TRBJ2-3
V: TRBV10-3
D: NA
CDR3: CAISAIVDTQYF
DNA: TGTGCCATCAGTGCAATAGTGGATACGCAGTATTTT

size: NA
J: TRBJ2-2
V: TRBV28
D: NA
CDR3: CASSFAGPTGELFF
DNA: TGTGCCAGCAGTTTTGCGGGACCCACCGGGGAGCTGTTTTTT

size: NA
J: TRBJ2-5
V: TRBV7-8
D: TRBD2
CDR3: CASSLGVALAGRGETQYF
DNA: TGTGCCAGCAGCTTAGGGGTGGCGCTAGCGGGAAGAGGAGAGACCCAGTACTTC

size: NA
J: TRBJ2-7
V: TRBV4-3
D: TRBD2
CDR3: CASSQGLAEIYEQYF
DNA: TGCGCCAGCAGCCAAGGACTAGCGGAGATCTACGAGCAGTACTTC

size: NA
J: TRBJ2-1
V: TRBV18
D: TRBD2
CDR3: CASSPPYGGDNEQFF
DNA: TGTGCCAGCTCACCACCCTACGGGGGGGACAATGAGCAGTTCTTC

size: once
J: TRBJ2-7
V: TRBV7-2
D: NA
CDR3: CASSQTSMVSYEQYF
DNA: TGTGCCAGCAGCCAGACTAGTATGGTGTCGTACGAGCAGTACTTC

size: NA
J: TRBJ2-7
V: TRBV5-1
D: NA
CDR3: CASSFSNPTPRGTYEQYF
DNA: TGCGCCAGCAGCTTCTCTAATCCAACTCCCAGGGGTACCTACGAGCAGTACTTC

size: NA
J: TRBJ1-4
V: TRBV7-8
D: NA
CDR3: CASSLLIRTTNEKLFF
DNA: TGTGCCAGCAGCTTACTCATTCGGACTACTAATGAAAAACTGTTTTTT

size: once
J: TRBJ2-2
V: TRBV6-2/TRBV6-3
D: NA
CDR3: CASSKPGPTGELFF
DNA: TGTGCCAGCAGTAAACCGGGTCCCACCGGGGAGCTGTTTTTT

size: NA
J: TRBJ1-2
V: TRBV5-6
D: NA
CDR3: CASSLGVRRDNYGYTF
DNA: TGTGCCAGCAGCTTGGGGGTTAGGAGGGATAACTATGGCTACACCTTC

size: once
J: TRBJ2-1
V: TRBV3-1/TRBV3-2
D: NA
CDR3: CASSQRSHGQFF
DNA: TGTGCCAGCAGCCAAAGAAGCCACGGGCAGTTCTTC

size: once
J: TRBJ2-1
V: TRBV7-2
D: TRBD2
CDR3: CASSLAGGRLGEQFF
DNA: TGTGCCAGCAGCCTAGCGGGGGGGCGATTGGGCGAGCAGTTCTTC

size: NA
J: TRBJ1-2
V: TRBV27
D: NA
CDR3: CASSLYGLNNYGYTF
DNA: TGTGCCAGCAGTTTATACGGGTTAAATAACTATGGCTACACCTTC

size: NA
J: TRBJ1-5
V: TRBV6-1
D: NA
CDR3: CASSETRGQPQHF
DNA: TGTGCCAGCAGTGAGACACGGGGTCAGCCCCAGCATTTT

size: NA
J: TRBJ1-1
V: TRBV30
D: NA
CDR3: CAWSLGLGGKHTEAFF
DNA: TGTGCCTGGAGTCTCGGGCTAGGGGGTAAGCACACTGAAGCTTTCTTT

size: NA
J: TRBJ1-4
V: TRBV5-4
D: TRBD1
CDR3: CASSYGTGKEKLFF
DNA: TGTGCCAGCAGCTACGGGACAGGGAAGGAAAAACTGTTTTTT

size: once
J: TRBJ2-3
V: TRBV11-3
D: NA
CDR3: CASSLSGIDTQYF
DNA: TGTGCCAGCAGCTTATCGGGGATAGATACGCAGTATTTT

size: few
J: TRBJ1-2
V: TRBV10-3
D: TRBD1
CDR3: CAISETGTAYGYTF
DNA: TGTGCCATCAGTGAGACAGGGACAGCCTATGGCTACACCTTC

size: NA
J: TRBJ2-7
V: TRBV12-3/TRBV12-4
D: TRBD1
CDR3: CASSWTGKGEQYF
DNA: TGTGCCAGCAGTTGGACAGGGAAAGGCGAGCAGTACTTC

size: NA
J: TRBJ1-4
V: TRBV2
D: NA
CDR3: CASSVRATREKLFF
DNA: TGTGCCAGCAGTGTCAGGGCAACTCGGGAAAAACTGTTTTTT

size: NA
J: TRBJ1-2
V: TRBV27
D: TRBD1
CDR3: CASSLLGQGRYGYTF
DNA: TGTGCCAGCAGTTTATTGGGACAGGGGAGATATGGCTACACCTTC

size: NA
J: TRBJ1-6
V: TRBV7-9
D: NA
CDR3: CASSFSGNNSPLHF
DNA: TGTGCCAGCAGCTTTTCAGGGAATAATTCACCCCTCCACTTT

size: NA
J: TRBJ2-2
V: TRBV5-4
D: NA
CDR3: CASSPATQTGELFF
DNA: TGTGCCAGCAGCCCCGCGACACAAACCGGGGAGCTGTTTTTT

size: NA
J: TRBJ2-1
V: TRBV7-9
D: TRBD2
CDR3: CASSPGTSGSPKANEQFF
DNA: TGTGCCAGCAGCCCCGGGACTAGCGGGAGCCCAAAAGCCAATGAGCAGTTCTTC

size: NA
J: TRBJ2-7
V: TRBV5-1
D: NA
CDR3: CASSSRPIAESYEQYF
DNA: TGCGCCAGCAGCTCGCGACCAATAGCGGAATCCTACGAGCAGTACTTC

size: NA
J: TRBJ2-7
V: TRBV7-8
D: NA
CDR3: CASTPRGGSEQYF
DNA: TGTGCCAGCACCCCAAGGGGGGGCTCCGAGCAGTACTTC

size: NA
J: TRBJ2-7
V: TRBV5-5
D: TRBD2
CDR3: CASSLISSGSYEQYF
DNA: TGTGCCAGCAGCTTGATATCTAGCGGAAGCTACGAGCAGTACTTC

size: NA
J: TRBJ2-5
V: TRBV4-2
D: TRBD2
CDR3: CASSQESWREGRETQYF
DNA: TGTGCCAGCAGCCAAGAGTCATGGCGGGAGGGCCGAGAGACCCAGTACTTC

size: NA
J: TRBJ2-3
V: TRBV6-2/TRBV6-3
D: NA
CDR3: CASSFTGLTDTQYF
DNA: TGTGCCAGCAGTTTTACAGGTCTCACAGATACGCAGTATTTT

size: NA
J: TRBJ1-1
V: TRBV4-2
D: TRBD1
CDR3: CASSHLPGQGAMNTEAFF
DNA: TGTGCCAGCAGCCACCTCCCGGGACAGGGGGCCATGAACACTGAAGCTTTCTTT

size: few
J: TRBJ1-5
V: TRBV10-3
D: NA
CDR3: CAISEGGDPATQHF
DNA: TGTGCCATCAGTGAAGGGGGGGACCCGGCGACCCAGCATTTT

size: NA
J: TRBJ1-3
V: TRBV11-3
D: TRBD1
CDR3: CASSPGQGPGNTIYF
DNA: TGTGCCAGCAGCCCAGGACAGGGCCCTGGAAACACCATATATTTT

size: many
J: TRBJ1-2
V: TRBV5-6
D: NA
CDR3: CASSVGVTGYYGYTF
DNA: TGTGCCAGCAGCGTGGGTGTAACAGGGTACTATGGCTACACCTTC

size: NA
J: TRBJ1-2
V: TRBV2
D: NA
CDR3: CASSDVRGSVGYTF
DNA: TGTGCCAGCAGTGATGTTAGGGGATCCGTTGGCTACACCTTC

size: NA
J: TRBJ2-7
V: TRBV6-1
D: TRBD1
CDR3: CASSGAGTGAYEQYF
DNA: TGTGCCAGCAGTGGAGCAGGGACAGGGGCCTACGAGCAGTACTTC

size: many
J: TRBJ1-6
V: TRBV5-4
D: TRBD1
CDR3: CASSLSNRGNSPLHF
DNA: TGTGCCAGCAGCTTGTCCAACAGGGGAAATTCACCCCTCCACTTT

size: few
J: TRBJ2-5
V: TRBV5-4
D: NA
CDR3: CASSSSGLRETQYF
DNA: TGTGCCAGCAGCTCCTCAGGGTTGAGAGAGACCCAGTACTTC

size: NA
J: TRBJ1-6
V: TRBV28
D: NA
CDR3: CASRYRERPLHF
DNA: TGTGCCAGCAGATACAGGGAAAGGCCCCTCCACTTT

size: NA
J: TRBJ2-2
V: TRBV7-2
D: TRBD2
CDR3: CASSLAPRLAGITGELFF
DNA: TGTGCCAGCAGCTTAGCTCCAAGACTAGCGGGAATCACCGGGGAGCTGTTTTTT

size: NA
J: TRBJ2-1
V: TRBV4-1
D: TRBD2
CDR3: CASSLSSGSSYNEQFF
DNA: TGCGCCAGCAGCCTCTCTAGCGGGAGCTCCTACAATGAGCAGTTCTTC